This T cell receptor (beta chain) is from a study of blood T cell repertoires in COVID-19. Looking at the study overall: The origin of the acute and convalescent COVID-19 samples was the United States, Italy and Spain. T cells, B-cell-depleted T cells, or PBMCs provided the cDNA or gDNA that served as material.

Source study methods: Estimated nucleated cell counts came from reference gene primer amplification. This table comes from immunoSEQ multiplex PCR, and its TCRdb copy is limited to in-frame clones, with some not included. Clone size and V and J calls were adopted from that table, with D and trimming inferred from the DNA. The table records about 47,000 clones, 84% of them present only once. This clonotype was obtained from a man aged 50 to 60 with acute or convalescent COVID-19. Input material: peripheral blood.

In DNA, the CDR3 is TGTGCCAGCAGTTTAACAGGGATTGGGAACAATGAGCAGTTCTTC. Translating gives CASSLTGIGNNEQFF. The chain couples TRBV27 to TRBJ2-1, with a possible D match to TRBD1 (6 bases). The V end lost 2 bases, the J end lost 5 bases, and 13 bases lay between the germline ends. Germline CDR1 is MNHEY and CDR2 is SMNVEV (reference sequence). This CDR3 contains 15 residues.